This T cell receptor (beta chain) originates from a study of CD4 T cells in relation to SARS-CoV-2 and coronaviruses. Turning to the study itself: Controls used an HIV-1 Nef peptide pool or no peptide.

Libraries were prepared by immunoSEQ multiplex PCR; TCRdb keeps only in-frame clonotypes and omits some of them. The sample lists 15,000 to 20,000 clones; about 84% were seen once. Worth noting for this clone: Its cognate antigen is unknown.

V lost 1 base, J lost 8 bases, and 8 bases stayed unmatched. The CDR3 extends over 15 amino acids. CDR1 SEHNR and CDR2 FQNEAQ come from the germline V gene (reference sequence). CD4+ T cells from unexposed donors were obtained before the COVID-19 pandemic (2011-2018). The cells were cultured for less than twelve days before CD4+ T cells were isolated. This rearrangement joins TRBV7-9 to TRBJ1-2, with 9 bases matching TRBD1. The sequenced sample was CD4+ T cells from PBMCs, cultured in vitro. The source of this sequence is a human donor in good health. CDR3 coding DNA: TGTGCCAGCAGCTTAGTACCGGACAGGGGAACGGGCTACACCTTC. Translation: CASSLVPDRGTGYTF.